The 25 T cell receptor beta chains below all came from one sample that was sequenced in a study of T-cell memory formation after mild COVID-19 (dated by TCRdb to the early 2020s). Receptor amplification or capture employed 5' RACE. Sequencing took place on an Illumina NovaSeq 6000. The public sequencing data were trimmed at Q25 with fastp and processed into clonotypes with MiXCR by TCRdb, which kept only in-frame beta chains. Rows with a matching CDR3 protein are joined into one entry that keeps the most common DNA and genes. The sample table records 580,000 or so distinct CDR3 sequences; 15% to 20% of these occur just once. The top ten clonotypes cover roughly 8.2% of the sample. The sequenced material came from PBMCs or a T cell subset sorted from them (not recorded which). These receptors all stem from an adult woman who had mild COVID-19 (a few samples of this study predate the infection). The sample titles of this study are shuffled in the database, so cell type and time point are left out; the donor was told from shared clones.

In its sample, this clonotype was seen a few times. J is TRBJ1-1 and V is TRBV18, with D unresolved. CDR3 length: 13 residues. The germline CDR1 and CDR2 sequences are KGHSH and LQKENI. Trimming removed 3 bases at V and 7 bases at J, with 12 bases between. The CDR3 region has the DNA TGTGCCAGCTCACCGCTGGGCGAGAGTGAAGCTTTCTTT. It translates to CASSPLGESEAFF.

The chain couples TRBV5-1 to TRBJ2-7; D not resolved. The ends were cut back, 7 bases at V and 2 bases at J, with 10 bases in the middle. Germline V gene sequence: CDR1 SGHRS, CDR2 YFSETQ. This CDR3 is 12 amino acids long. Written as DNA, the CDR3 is TGCGCCAGCGGTCCAGGTACCTACGAGCAGTACTTC. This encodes CASGPGTYEQYF.

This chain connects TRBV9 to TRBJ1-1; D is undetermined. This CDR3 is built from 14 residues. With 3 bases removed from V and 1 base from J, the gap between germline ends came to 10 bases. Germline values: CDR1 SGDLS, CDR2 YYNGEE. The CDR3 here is CASSADGENTEAFF. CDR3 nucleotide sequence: TGTGCCAGCAGCGCCGACGGCGAGAACACTGAAGCTTTCTTT.

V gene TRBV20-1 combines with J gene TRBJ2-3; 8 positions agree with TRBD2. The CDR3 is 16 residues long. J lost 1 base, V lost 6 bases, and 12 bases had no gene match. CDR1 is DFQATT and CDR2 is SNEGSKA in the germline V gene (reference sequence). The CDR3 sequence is CSALRRGGGRTDTQYF. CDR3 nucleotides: TGCAGTGCCCTGCGGCGGGGCGGGGGGCGCACAGATACGCAGTATTTT.

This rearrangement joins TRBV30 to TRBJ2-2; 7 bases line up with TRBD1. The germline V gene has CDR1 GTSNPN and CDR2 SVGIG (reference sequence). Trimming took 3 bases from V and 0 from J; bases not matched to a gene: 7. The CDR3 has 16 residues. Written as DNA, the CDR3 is TGTGCCTGGAGACCCCACAGGGGTTCGAACACCGGGGAGCTGTTTTTT. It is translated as CAWRPHRGSNTGELFF.

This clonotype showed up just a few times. The DNA of the CDR3 is TGTGCCAGCAGCTTTGGGACTAGCGGGAAGAAAATCTACGAGCAGTACTTC. Translated: CASSFGTSGKKIYEQYF. The chain carries TRBV6-5 and TRBJ2-7; 13 nucleotides agree with TRBD2. The V and J ends lost 6 bases and 3 bases, in that order; junction bases with no gene match: 11. The CDR3 spans 17 residues. Germline V gene sequence: CDR1 MNHEY, CDR2 SVGAGI.

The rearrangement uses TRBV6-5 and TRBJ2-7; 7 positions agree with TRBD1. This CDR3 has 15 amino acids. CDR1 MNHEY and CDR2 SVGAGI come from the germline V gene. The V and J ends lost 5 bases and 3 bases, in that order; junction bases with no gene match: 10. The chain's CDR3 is CASSKPRQGHYEQYF. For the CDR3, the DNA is TGTGCCAGCAGTAAGCCCCGACAGGGTCACTACGAGCAGTACTTC.

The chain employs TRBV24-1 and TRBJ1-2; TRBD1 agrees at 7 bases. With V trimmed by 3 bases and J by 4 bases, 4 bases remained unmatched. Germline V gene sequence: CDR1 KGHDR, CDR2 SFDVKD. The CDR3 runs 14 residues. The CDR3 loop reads CATSDPGQTYGYTF. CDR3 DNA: TGTGCCACCAGTGATCCGGGACAGACCTATGGCTACACCTTC.

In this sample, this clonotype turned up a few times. The CDR3 loop reads CSATPGGDTIYF. The DNA for the CDR3 is TGCAGTGCAACCCCCGGGGGGGACACCATATATTTT. This chain joins TRBV20-1 and TRBJ1-3, with D perhaps matching TRBD1 (5 bases). The CDR3 has 12 residues. Germline V gene sequence: CDR1 DFQATT, CDR2 SNEGSKA (reference sequence). V gave up 6 bases and J gave up 8 bases, with 14 bases separating them.

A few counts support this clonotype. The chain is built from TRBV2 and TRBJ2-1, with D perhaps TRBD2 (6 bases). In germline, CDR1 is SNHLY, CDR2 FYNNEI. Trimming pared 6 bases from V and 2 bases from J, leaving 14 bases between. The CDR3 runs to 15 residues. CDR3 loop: CASRDATRPYNEQFF. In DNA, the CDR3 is TGTGCCAGCAGGGATGCGACTAGGCCCTACAATGAGCAGTTCTTC.

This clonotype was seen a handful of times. The CDR3 DNA reads as TGTGCCAGCAGTTTCACCGGGACTAGCGGCTACAATGAGCAGTTCTTC. Translation gives CASSFTGTSGYNEQFF. The chain recombines TRBV6-5 with TRBJ2-1, with 11 positions matching TRBD2. V trimming: 4 bases; J trimming: 3 bases; junction bases outside the gene matches: 5. Germline values: CDR1 MNHEY, CDR2 SVGAGI. This CDR3 contains 16 residues.

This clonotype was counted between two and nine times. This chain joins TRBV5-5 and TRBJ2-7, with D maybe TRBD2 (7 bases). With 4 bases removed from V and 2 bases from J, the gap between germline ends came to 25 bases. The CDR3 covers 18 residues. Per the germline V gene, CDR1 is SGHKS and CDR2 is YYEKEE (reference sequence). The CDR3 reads CASSPAIGSRGPTYEQYF. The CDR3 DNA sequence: TGTGCCAGCAGCCCGGCTATTGGCTCGCGGGGGCCAACCTACGAGCAGTACTTC. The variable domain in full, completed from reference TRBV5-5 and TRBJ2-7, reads DAGVTQSPTHLIKTRGQQVTLRCSPISGHKSVSWYQQVLGQGPQFIFQYYEKEERGRGNFPDRFSARQFPNYSSELNVNALLLGDSALYLCASSPAIGSRGPTYEQYFGPGTRLTVT.

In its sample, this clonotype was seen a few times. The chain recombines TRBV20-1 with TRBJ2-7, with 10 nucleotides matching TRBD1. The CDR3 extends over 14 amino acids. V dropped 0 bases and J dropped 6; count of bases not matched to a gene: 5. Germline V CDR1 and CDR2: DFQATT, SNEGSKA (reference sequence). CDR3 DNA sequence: TGCAGTGCTAGAGATGGGGGACAGGGGCCCGAGCAGTACTTC. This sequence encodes CSARDGGQGPEQYF.

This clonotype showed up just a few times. DNA of the CDR3: TGTGCCAGCAGAGGACAGGGCTCCTACAATGAGCAGTTCTTC. It codes for CASRGQGSYNEQFF. The chain carries TRBV12-3 or TRBV12-4 and TRBJ2-1, with 8 positions matching TRBD1. The CDR3 has 14 amino acids. After removal of 6 bases from V and 0 bases from J, the junction contained 1 base not matched to a gene.

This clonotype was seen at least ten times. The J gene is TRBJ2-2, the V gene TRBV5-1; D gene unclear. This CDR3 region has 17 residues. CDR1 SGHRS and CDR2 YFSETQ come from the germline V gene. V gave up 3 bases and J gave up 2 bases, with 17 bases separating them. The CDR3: CASSSLGSDFNTGELFF. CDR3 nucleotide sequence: TGCGCCAGCAGCTCCCTCGGGTCTGATTTCAACACCGGGGAGCTGTTTTTT.

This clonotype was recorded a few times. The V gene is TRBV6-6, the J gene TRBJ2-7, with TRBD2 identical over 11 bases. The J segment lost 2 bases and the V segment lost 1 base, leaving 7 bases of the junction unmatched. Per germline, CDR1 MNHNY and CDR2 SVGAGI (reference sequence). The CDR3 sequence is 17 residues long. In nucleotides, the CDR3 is TGTGCCAGCAGTTACTATAGCGGGAGGGCCGGTACCTACGAGCAGTACTTC. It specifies CASSYYSGRAGTYEQYF.

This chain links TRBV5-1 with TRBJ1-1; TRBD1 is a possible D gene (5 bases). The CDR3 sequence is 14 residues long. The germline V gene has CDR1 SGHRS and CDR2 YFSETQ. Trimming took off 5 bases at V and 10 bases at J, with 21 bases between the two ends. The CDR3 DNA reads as TGCGCCAGCAGGCCGGGGCTTCCTCTCTCGTCAGCTTTCTTT. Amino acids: CASRPGLPLSSAFF. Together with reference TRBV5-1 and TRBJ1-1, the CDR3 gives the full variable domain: KAGVTQTPRYLIKTRGQQVTLSCSPISGHRSVSWYQQTPGQGLQFLFEYFSETQRNKGNFPGRFSGRQFSNSRSEMNVSTLELGDSALYLCASRPGLPLSSAFFGQGTRLTVV.

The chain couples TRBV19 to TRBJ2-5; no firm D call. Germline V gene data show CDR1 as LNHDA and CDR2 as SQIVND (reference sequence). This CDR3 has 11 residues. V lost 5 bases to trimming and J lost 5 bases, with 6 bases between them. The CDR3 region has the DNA TGTGCCAGTAGTCAGTGGGAGACCCAGTACTTC. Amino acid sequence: CASSQWETQYF.

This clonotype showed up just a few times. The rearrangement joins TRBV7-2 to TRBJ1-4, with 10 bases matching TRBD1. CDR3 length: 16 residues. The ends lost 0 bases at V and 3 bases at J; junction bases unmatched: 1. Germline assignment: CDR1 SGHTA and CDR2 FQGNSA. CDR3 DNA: TGTGCCAGCAGCTTAGCGGGACAGGGGCCTAATGAAAAACTGTTTTTT. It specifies CASSLAGQGPNEKLFF.

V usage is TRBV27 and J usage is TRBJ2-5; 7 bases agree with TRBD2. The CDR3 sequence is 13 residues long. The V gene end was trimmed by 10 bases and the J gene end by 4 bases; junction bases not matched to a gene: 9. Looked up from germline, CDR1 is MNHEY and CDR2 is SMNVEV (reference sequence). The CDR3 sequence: CAISRGGGETQYF. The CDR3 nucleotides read TGTGCCATATCCCGCGGGGGAGGAGAGACCCAGTACTTC.

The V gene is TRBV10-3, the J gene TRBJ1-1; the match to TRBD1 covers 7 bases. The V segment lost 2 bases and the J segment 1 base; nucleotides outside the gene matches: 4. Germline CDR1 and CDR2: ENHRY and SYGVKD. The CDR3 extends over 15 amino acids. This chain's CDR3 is CAISESGTANTEAFF. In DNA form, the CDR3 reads TGTGCCATCAGTGAGAGTGGGACAGCGAACACTGAAGCTTTCTTT.

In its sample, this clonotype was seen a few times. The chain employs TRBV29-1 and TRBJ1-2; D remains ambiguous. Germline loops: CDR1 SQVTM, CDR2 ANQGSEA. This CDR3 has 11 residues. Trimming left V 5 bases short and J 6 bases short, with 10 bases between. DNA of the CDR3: TGCAGCGTTAGGACCGGAGATGGCTACACCTTC. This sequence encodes CSVRTGDGYTF.

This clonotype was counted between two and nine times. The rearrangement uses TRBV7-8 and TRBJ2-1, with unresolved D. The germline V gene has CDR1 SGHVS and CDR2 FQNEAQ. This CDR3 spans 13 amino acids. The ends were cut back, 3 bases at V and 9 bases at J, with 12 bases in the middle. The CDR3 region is CASSLTTSGEQFF. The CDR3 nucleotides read TGTGCCAGCAGCTTGACGACCTCTGGTGAGCAGTTCTTC.

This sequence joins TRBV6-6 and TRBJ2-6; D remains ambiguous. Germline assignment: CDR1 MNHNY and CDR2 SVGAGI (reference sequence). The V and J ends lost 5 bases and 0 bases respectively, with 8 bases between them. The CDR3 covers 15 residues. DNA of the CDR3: TGTGCCAGCAGTCCGCAGATCTCTGGGGCCAACGTCCTGACTTTC. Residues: CASSPQISGANVLTF.

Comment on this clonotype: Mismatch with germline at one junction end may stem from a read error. CDR3 nucleotides: TGTGCTAGCAGCATAACTAGCGGGGCCCAAGAGACCCAGTACTTC. This encodes CASSITSGAQETQYF. The chain links TRBV7-7 to TRBJ2-5, with 10 bases lining up with TRBD2. Per the germline V gene, CDR1 is SSHAT and CDR2 is FNYEAQ (reference sequence). This CDR3 spans 15 amino acids.